This T cell receptor (beta chain) was documented in a study of immune evolution from preneoplasia to lung adenocarcinoma. Whole-study context: HLA loss of heterozygosity: roughly 6.4% AIS, over 12% MIA, approximately 35% ADC, none AAH.

This clone has only a few counts. Its antigen remains unidentified. Patient tissue came from resections in Japan or China, 2014–2017. Here immunoSEQ multiplex PCR was the method, and the copy in TCRdb shows in-frame clones only, minus some. This table holds 6,000 to 8,000 clones, approximately 88% found once. Trimming removed 3 bases from V and 4 bases from J, with 7 bases in between. Per germline, CDR1 GTSNPN and CDR2 SVGIG (reference sequence). The CDR3 extends over 12 amino acids. Findings of the study overall: From normal lung to invasive adenocarcinoma, top clone frequencies appeared to decrease.

Sequencing input: FFPE lung adenocarcinoma in situ tissue. The rearrangement uses TRBV30 and TRBJ1-3, with D uncertain. The source is a donor older than 65 with lung adenocarcinoma. The CDR3 region has the DNA TGTGCCTGGAGGCCCGACGGAAACACCATATATTTT. This codes for CAWRPDGNTIYF.